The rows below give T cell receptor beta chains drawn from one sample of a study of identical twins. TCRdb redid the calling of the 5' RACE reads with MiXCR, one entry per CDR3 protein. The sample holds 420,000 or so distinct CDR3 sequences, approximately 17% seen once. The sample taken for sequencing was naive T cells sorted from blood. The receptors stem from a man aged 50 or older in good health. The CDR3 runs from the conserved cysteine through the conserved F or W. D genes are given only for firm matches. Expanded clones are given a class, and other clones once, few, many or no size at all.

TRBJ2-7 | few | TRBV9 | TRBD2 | TGTGCCAGCAGCGCTTCTAGCGGGAGGATTCCCTACGAGCAGTACTTC | CASSASSGRIPYEQYF
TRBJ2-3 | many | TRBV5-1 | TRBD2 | TGCGCCAGCAGCTCGAGGACTAGTAGCACAGATACGCAGTATTTT | CASSSRTSSTDTQYF
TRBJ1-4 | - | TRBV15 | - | TGTGCCACCAGCAGAGATGGGACACGCACTAATGAAAAACTGTTTTTT | CATSRDGTRTNEKLFF
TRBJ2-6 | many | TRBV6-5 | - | TGTGCCAGCAGTTACTCAATCGACACCCCGCAAGGGGCCAACGTCCTGACTTTC | CASSYSIDTPQGANVLTF
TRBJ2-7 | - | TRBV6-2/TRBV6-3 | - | TGTGCCAGCAGTTACGGTTCAGGGAGGGAGCAGTACTTC | CASSYGSGREQYF
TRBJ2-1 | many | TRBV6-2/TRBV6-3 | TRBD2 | TGTGCCAGCAGTTGGGGGGGAGGCAGATATGAGCAGTTCTTC | CASSWGGGRYEQFF
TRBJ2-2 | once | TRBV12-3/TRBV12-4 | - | TGTGCCAGCAGTTTATATGCCGCCTTTCGGCAGGGTCACAAGCTGTTTTTT | CASSLYAAFRQGHKLFF
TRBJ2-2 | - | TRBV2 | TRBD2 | TGTGCCAGCAGGGCCGGGACTAGCGGGAACGGGGAGCTGTTTTTT | CASRAGTSGNGELFF
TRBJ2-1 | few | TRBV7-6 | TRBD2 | TGTGCCAGCAGTTCGGGACTAGTAAATGAGCAGTTCTTC | CASSSGLVNEQFF
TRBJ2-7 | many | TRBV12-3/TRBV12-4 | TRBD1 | TGTGCCAGCAGGCAACAGGGGTTATCCTACGAGCAGTACTTC | CASRQQGLSYEQYF
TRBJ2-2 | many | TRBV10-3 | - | TGTGCCGTCACTAGCAGTTTTGGCGGGGAGCTGTTTTTT | CAVTSSFGGELFF
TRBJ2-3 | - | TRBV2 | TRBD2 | TGTGCCAGCAGTGATGCGGGAGGGACTGGGCAGTATTTT | CASSDAGGTGQYF
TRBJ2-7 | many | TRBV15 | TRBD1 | TGTGCCACCAGCAGAGATCTGTCGGGACAGGGGATGTACGAGCAGTACTTC | CATSRDLSGQGMYEQYF
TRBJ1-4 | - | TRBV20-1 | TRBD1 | TGCAGTGCACTGAGGGGGCCGAGTGAAAAACTGTTTTTT | CSALRGPSEKLFF
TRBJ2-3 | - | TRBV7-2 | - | TGTGCCAGCAGCCGTGCAGCCGACACTAGCACAGATACGCAGTATTTT | CASSRAADTSTDTQYF
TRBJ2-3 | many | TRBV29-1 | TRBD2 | TGCAGCGCCGAAGGCACTAGCGGAGTCCCGGCCCGGGATACGCAGTATTTT | CSAEGTSGVPARDTQYF
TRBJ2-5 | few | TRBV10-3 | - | TGTGCCATCGCCCCCTCGTTGTTAGCTGGTCGGATGGAGACCCAGTACTTC | CAIAPSLLAGRMETQYF
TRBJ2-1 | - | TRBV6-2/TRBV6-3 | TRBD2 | TGTGCCAGCAGTTACTCGTACCTGGGACTAGTCTACAATGAGCAGTTCTTC | CASSYSYLGLVYNEQFF
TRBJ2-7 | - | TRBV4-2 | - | TGTGCCAGCAGCCAGACAACGGGGGCGAAATACGAGCAGTACTTC | CASSQTTGAKYEQYF
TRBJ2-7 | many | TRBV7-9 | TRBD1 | TGTGCCAGCAGCAATTACAGGGACAGTCTTGTCCACGAGCAGTACTTC | CASSNYRDSLVHEQYF
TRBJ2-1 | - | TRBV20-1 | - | TGCAGTGCAAGACTTGGGTTCCGTGAGCAGTTCTTC | CSARLGFREQFF
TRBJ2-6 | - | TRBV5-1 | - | TGCGCCAGCAGCTTGGACCTACAGGGCTCTGGGGCCAACGTCCTGACTTTC | CASSLDLQGSGANVLTF
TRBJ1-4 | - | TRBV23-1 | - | TGCGCCAGCAGTCAATCAGATTCGGGGCTTGCAAACGTGAGGGAAAAACTGTTTTTT | CASSQSDSGLANVREKLFF
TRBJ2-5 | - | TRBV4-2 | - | TGTGCCAGCAGCCAAGATCCATCTCAGGGTCAAGAGACCCAGTACTTC | CASSQDPSQGQETQYF
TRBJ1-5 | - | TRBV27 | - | TGTGCCAGCAGTTTATCGAGCGGCAATCAGCCCCAGCATTTT | CASSLSSGNQPQHF
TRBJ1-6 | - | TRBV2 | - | TGTGCCAGCAAGGGGTTAGGGTCACCCCTCCACTTT | CASKGLGSPLHF
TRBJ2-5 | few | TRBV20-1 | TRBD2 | TGCAGTGCTAGAGGGCTAGCGGGAGACGTGGAAGAGACCCAGTACTTC | CSARGLAGDVEETQYF
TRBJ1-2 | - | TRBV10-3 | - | TGTGCCATCAGTGGGTCAGGGTTGTTCTATGGCTACACCTTC | CAISGSGLFYGYTF
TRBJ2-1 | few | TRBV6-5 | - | TGTGCCAGCGGTCGGTCTTTCAATGAGCAGTTCTTC | CASGRSFNEQFF
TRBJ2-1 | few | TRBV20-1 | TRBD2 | TGCAGTGCTCCTAATCGACTAGCGGGCCGCTGGGGTGAGCAGTTCTTC | CSAPNRLAGRWGEQFF
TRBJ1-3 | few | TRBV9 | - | TGTGCCAGCAGCGTAGACGCTAGAAACACCATATATTTT | CASSVDARNTIYF
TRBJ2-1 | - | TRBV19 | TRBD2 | TGTGCCAGTAGTATAGTGGGACTAGCGGGGAGTGAGCAGTTCTTC | CASSIVGLAGSEQFF
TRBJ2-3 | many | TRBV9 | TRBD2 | TGTGCCAGCAGCTGGGGACTAGCGGGGCGTTCCGATACGCAGTATTTT | CASSWGLAGRSDTQYF
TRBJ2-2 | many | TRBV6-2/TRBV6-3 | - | TGTGCCAGCAGTTACCCAGGGGTTGGCACCGGGGAGCTGTTTTTT | CASSYPGVGTGELFF
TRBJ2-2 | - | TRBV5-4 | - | TGTGCCAGCAGCCCCCGGGACAAGAGAACCGGGGAGCTGTTTTTT | CASSPRDKRTGELFF
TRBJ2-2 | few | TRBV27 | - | TGTGCCAGCAGTTCTGGGATCACGAACACCGGGGAGCTGTTTTTT | CASSSGITNTGELFF
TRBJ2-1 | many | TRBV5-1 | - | TGCGCCAGCAGCCTTGGGACGGTGTCCAATGAGCAGTTCTTC | CASSLGTVSNEQFF
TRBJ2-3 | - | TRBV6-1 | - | TGTGCCAGCAGGAACTGGGGGGATACGCAGTATTTT | CASRNWGDTQYF
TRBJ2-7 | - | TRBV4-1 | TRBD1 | TGCGCCAGCAGCCAAGATTGGGGCCACGACAGGGGAGGAACCTACGAGCAGTACTTC | CASSQDWGHDRGGTYEQYF
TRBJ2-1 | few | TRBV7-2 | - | TGTGCCAGCAGCTTAGTGTCGGTGGGGGTGGCTAGGAGGCAGTTCTTC | CASSLVSVGVARRQFF
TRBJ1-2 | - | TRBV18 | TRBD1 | TGTGCCAGCTCCGTGAGGACAGGACAATATGGCTACACCTTC | CASSVRTGQYGYTF
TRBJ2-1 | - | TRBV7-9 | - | TGTGCCGCCCTAGGTACAGGCTCCTACAATGAGCAGTTCTTC | CAALGTGSYNEQFF
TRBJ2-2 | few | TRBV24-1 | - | TGTGCCACCAGTGATCTGTCTAGCAGCACCGGGGAGCTGTTTTTT | CATSDLSSSTGELFF
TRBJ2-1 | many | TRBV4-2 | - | TGTGCCAGCAGCCAAGCAAAGGCAGATGAGCAGTTCTTC | CASSQAKADEQFF
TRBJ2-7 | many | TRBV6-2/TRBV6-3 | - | TGTGCCAGCAGTTACCGAGGCAGTCCCAACGAGCAGTACTTC | CASSYRGSPNEQYF
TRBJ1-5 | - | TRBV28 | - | TGTGCCAGTAAGGAGGGGTTAGGCAATCAGCCCCAGCATTTT | CASKEGLGNQPQHF
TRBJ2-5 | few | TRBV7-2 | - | TGTGCCAGCAGTCCCGGGTCAGGGAGGGAGACCCAGTACTTC | CASSPGSGRETQYF
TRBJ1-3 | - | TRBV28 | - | TGTGCCAGCAGCCTGACAAGTTTCTCTGGAAACACCATATATTTT | CASSLTSFSGNTIYF
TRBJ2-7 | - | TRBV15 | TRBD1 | TGTGCCACCAGTCCAAGTGGGGGCCAGGGGGCAAGGGGCGAGCAGTACTTC | CATSPSGGQGARGEQYF
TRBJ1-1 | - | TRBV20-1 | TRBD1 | TGCAGTGCTAGTCCCTGGGACAGGTTGAACACTGAAGCTTTCTTT | CSASPWDRLNTEAFF
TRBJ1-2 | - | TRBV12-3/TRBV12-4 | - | TGTTCCAGCAGATTTGGACCAAGCTATGGCTACACCTTC | CSSRFGPSYGYTF
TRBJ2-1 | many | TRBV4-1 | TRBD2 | TGCGCCAGCAGCCTCCGGGGCGGGGGGAGCTCCTACAATGAGCAGTTCTTC | CASSLRGGGSSYNEQFF